This T cell receptor beta chain originates from a study of early T cells in non-severe SARS-CoV-2 infection. Across the whole study: Chains from this unsorted whole-blood bulk RNA could not be paired.

The V and J ends lost 4 bases and 3 bases respectively, with 9 bases between them. Germline V gene sequence: CDR1 SQVTM, CDR2 ANQGSEA. The CDR3 contains 12 residues. Study results and limitations: VDJdb matches were skewed toward anti-spike CD8 T cell responses.

Researchers attached unique molecular identifiers to individual cDNA molecules. From the 5' RACE reads, TCRdb called clonotypes with MiXCR, one entry per CDR3 protein. Here the sample spans roughly 58,000 distinct CDR3 sequences, 11% being singletons. This clonotype has a handful of counts. Antigen unknown. This chain links TRBV29-1 with TRBJ1-2, with D perhaps matching TRBD1 (6 bases). The sample taken for sequencing was whole blood. The clonotype comes from an adult who was a healthcare worker with PCR-confirmed SARS-CoV-2 infection or an uninfected control (not recorded which). CDR3 protein: CSVADSDYGYTF. In nucleotides, the CDR3 is TGCAGCGTTGCGGACAGCGACTATGGCTACACCTTC.